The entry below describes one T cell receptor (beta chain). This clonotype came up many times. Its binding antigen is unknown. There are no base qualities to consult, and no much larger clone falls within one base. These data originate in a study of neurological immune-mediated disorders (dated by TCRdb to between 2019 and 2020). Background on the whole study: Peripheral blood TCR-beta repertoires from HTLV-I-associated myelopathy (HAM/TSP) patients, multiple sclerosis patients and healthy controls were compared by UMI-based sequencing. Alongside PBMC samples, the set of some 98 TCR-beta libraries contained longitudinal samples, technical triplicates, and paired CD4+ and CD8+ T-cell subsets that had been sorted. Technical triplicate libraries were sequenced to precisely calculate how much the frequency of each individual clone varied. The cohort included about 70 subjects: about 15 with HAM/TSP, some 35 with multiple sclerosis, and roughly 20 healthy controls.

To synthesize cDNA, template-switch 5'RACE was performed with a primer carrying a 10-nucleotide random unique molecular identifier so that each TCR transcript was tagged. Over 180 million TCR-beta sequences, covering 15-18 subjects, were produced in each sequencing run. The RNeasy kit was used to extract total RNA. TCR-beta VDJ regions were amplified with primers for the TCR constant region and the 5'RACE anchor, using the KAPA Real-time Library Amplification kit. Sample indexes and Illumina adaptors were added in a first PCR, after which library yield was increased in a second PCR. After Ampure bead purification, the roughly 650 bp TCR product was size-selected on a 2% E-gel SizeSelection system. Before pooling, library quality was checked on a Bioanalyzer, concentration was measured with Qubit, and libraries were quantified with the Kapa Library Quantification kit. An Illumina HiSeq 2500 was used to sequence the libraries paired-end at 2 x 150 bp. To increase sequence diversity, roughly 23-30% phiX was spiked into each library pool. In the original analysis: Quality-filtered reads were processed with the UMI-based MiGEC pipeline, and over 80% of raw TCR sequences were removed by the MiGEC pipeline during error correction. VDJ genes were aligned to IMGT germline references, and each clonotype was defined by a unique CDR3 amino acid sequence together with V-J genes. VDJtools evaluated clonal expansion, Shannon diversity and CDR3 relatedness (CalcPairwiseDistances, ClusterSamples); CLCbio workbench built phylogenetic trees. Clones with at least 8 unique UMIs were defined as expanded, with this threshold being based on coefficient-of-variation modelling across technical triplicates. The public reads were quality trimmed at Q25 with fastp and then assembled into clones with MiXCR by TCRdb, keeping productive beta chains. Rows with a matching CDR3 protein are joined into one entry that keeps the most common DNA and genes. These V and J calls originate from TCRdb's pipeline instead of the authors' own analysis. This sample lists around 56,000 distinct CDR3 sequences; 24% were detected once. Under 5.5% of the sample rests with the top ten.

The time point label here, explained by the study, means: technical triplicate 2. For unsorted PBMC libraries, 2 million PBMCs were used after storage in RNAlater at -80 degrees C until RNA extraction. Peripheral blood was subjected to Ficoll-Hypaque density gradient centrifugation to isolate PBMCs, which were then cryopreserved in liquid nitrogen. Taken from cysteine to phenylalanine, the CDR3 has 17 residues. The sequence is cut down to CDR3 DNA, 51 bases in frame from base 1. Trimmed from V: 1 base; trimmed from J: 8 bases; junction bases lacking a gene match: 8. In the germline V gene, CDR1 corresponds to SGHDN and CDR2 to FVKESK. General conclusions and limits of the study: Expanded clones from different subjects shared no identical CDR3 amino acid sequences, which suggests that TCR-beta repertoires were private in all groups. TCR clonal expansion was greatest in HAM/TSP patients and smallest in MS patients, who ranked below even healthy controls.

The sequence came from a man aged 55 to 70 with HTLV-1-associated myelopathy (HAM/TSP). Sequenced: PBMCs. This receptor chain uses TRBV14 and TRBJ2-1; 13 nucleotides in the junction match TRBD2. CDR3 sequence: CASSQGMGTSGIYEQFF. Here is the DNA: TGTGCCAGCAGCCAAGGAATGGGGACTAGCGGGATTTATGAGCAGTTCTTC.